Listed below are T cell receptor beta chains from one sample, sequenced in a study of cytomegalovirus exposure and HLA in healthy donors. Clones were sequenced by immunoSEQ multiplex PCR, and TCRdb holds only the in-frame ones, with some missing. This sample has tens of thousands of clones, with 83% found just once. Material for sequencing was PBMCs. All receptors derive from a man aged 25-45 years in good health and CMV-seronegative. Each CDR3 is given with its conserved first and last residue. Fields, in order: D gene, J gene, clone size, CDR3 length, V gene, CDR3 DNA, CDR3 protein. D genes are given only for firm matches. Rows may omit the clone size; those that give it use once, few, many or a size class.

TRBD1 | TRBJ2-3 | . | 13 | TRBV5-1 | TGCGCCTCAGGGGGAGTAGGCACAGATACGCAGTATTTT | CASGGVGTDTQYF
. | TRBJ2-7 | few | 13 | TRBV4-3 | TGCGCCAGCAGCCAAGATCGGGGCTACGAGCAGTACTTC | CASSQDRGYEQYF
. | TRBJ1-6 | few | 14 | TRBV10-3 | TGTGCCATCGGAGAGGGTCCCCTTAATTCACCCCTCCACTTT | CAIGEGPLNSPLHF
. | TRBJ1-3 | . | 16 | TRBV5-1 | TGCGCCAGCAGCTTGTTTCCCGCGAGCTCTGGAAACACCATATATTTT | CASSLFPASSGNTIYF
TRBD1 | TRBJ2-7 | . | 14 | TRBV7-2 | TGTGCCAGCAGCCGACAGGGGAGTTCCTACGAGCAGTACTTC | CASSRQGSSYEQYF
. | TRBJ1-1 | once | 12 | TRBV6-1 | TGTGCCACCCCCGAGGCGGTTGATGAAGCTTTCTTT | CATPEAVDEAFF
TRBD2 | TRBJ2-3 | . | 16 | TRBV14 | TGTGCCAGCAGCCGACGGGGGGGGAGGCCCACAGATACGCAGTATTTT | CASSRRGGRPTDTQYF
. | TRBJ2-1 | . | 15 | TRBV5-1 | TGCGCCAGCAGCTTGGGGAGTGGCCCTTACAATGAGCAGTTCTTC | CASSLGSGPYNEQFF
TRBD1 | TRBJ2-2 | few | 16 | TRBV5-4 | TGTGCCAGCAGCCTTCCCGGACAGGGCGGCACCGGGGAGCTGTTTTTT | CASSLPGQGGTGELFF
. | TRBJ2-7 | . | 14 | TRBV14 | TGTGCCAGCAGCCAAGTTAGCTTGACGGGGGAGCAGTACTTC | CASSQVSLTGEQYF
. | TRBJ2-3 | . | 15 | TRBV7-3 | TGTGCCAGCAGCTTCGGAACTAGCAAGATGGATACGCAGTATTTT | CASSFGTSKMDTQYF
TRBD2 | TRBJ2-2 | . | 13 | TRBV4-2 | TGTGCCAGCAAGCGGGGGAACACCGGGGAGCTGTTTTTT | CASKRGNTGELFF
. | TRBJ2-2 | . | 13 | TRBV7-9 | TGTTCCAGCAGCTTACCCTTCTCCGGGGAGCTGTTTTTT | CSSSLPFSGELFF
. | TRBJ1-6 | few | 12 | TRBV7-9 | TGTGCCAGCAGCTCCTCGGGGGCACCCCTCCACTTT | CASSSSGAPLHF
TRBD1 | TRBJ1-1 | . | 15 | TRBV5-4 | TGTGCCAGCAGCTCCGCCCAGGGGGCTTGGACTGAAGCTTTCTTT | CASSSAQGAWTEAFF
TRBD1 | TRBJ1-5 | . | 15 | TRBV4-2 | TGTGCCAGCAGCCAAGAGGACAGGGCTGATCAGCCCCAGCATTTT | CASSQEDRADQPQHF
TRBD2 | TRBJ2-1 | . | 15 | TRBV6-4 | TGTGCCAGCAGTGGGACTAGCGGGAGTGGAAATGAGCAGTTCTTC | CASSGTSGSGNEQFF
TRBD2 | TRBJ2-3 | . | 20 | TRBV28 | TGTGCCAGCAGTTCCCTACTACCCGGGACTAGCGGGAGTCGGACAGATACGCAGTATTTT | CASSSLLPGTSGSRTDTQYF
. | TRBJ2-7 | . | 13 | TRBV7-9 | TGTGCCAGCAGCTCCCCTAAGTCCTACGAGCAGTACTTC | CASSSPKSYEQYF
TRBD1 | TRBJ2-7 | . | 15 | TRBV4-3 | TGCGCCAGCAGCCAAGATGGGACAGGGGTAGACGAGCAGTACTTC | CASSQDGTGVDEQYF
. | TRBJ1-1 | . | 13 | TRBV2 | TGTGCCAGCAGTGAGCGGGTGAACACTGAAGCTTTCTTT | CASSERVNTEAFF
TRBD2 | TRBJ2-3 | . | 16 | TRBV5-1 | TGCGCCAGCAGCGAAAAAGCGGTGACGGGGGGAGATACGCAGTATTTT | CASSEKAVTGGDTQYF
. | TRBJ2-2 | once | 15 | TRBV12-5 | TGTGCTAGTGGTTTGGTACCCAGTAACACCGGGGAGCTGTTTTTT | CASGLVPSNTGELFF
TRBD1 | TRBJ2-1 | . | 15 | TRBV7-9 | TGTGCCAGCAGCTTAGGGGGACAGGGGGGTACTGAGCAGTTCTTC | CASSLGGQGGTEQFF
. | TRBJ2-7 | few | 14 | TRBV7-2 | TGTGCCAGCAGCTTAGCCGCCGGGGGTGCCGAGCAGTACTTC | CASSLAAGGAEQYF
TRBD2 | TRBJ2-3 | . | 13 | TRBV13 | TGTGCCAGCAGCTCTAGCGGTGCAGATACGCAGTATTTT | CASSSSGADTQYF
TRBD1 | TRBJ1-5 | . | 14 | TRBV7-9 | TGTGCCAGAAGTCCCGGGACAGACCAAGGGCCCCAGCATTTT | CARSPGTDQGPQHF
TRBD1 | TRBJ1-6 | . | 13 | TRBV5-5 | TGTGCCAGCAGCTACGACAGGGAAGCACCCCTCCACTTT | CASSYDREAPLHF
TRBD1 | TRBJ2-1 | . | 15 | TRBV7-2 | TGTGCCAGCAGCCCCCGACAGGGTTCCTACAATGAGCAGTTCTTC | CASSPRQGSYNEQFF
TRBD2 | TRBJ2-3 | few | 14 | TRBV6-1 | TGTGCCAGCACCCCTGGGGGGGTAGGAGATACGCAGTATTTT | CASTPGGVGDTQYF
TRBD1 | TRBJ1-1 | few | 12 | TRBV6-1 | TGTGCCAGCCGCAGGGGGGACACTGAAGCTTTCTTT | CASRRGDTEAFF
TRBD1 | TRBJ1-2 | . | 13 | TRBV9 | TGTGCCAGCAGCAACCGACAGGGAAGTGGCTACACCTTC | CASSNRQGSGYTF
TRBD1 | TRBJ1-4 | . | 14 | TRBV25-1 | TGTGCCAGCAGTGCCCGGGACAGGGACGAAAAACTGTTTTTT | CASSARDRDEKLFF
. | TRBJ1-4 | many | 15 | TRBV6-1 | TGTGCCAGCAGTGAAGGAACAGCGGAGGCTGAAAAACTGTTTTTT | CASSEGTAEAEKLFF